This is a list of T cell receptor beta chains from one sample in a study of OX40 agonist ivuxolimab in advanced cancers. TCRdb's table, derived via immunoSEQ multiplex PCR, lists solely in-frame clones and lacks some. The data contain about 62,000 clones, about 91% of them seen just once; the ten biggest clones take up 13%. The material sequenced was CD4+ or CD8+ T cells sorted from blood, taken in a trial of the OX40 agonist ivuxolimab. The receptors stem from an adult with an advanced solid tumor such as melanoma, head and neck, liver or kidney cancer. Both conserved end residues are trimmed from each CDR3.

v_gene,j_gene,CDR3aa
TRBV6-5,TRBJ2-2,ASSPGPRHGELF
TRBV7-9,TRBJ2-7,ASSLAGGLVEQY
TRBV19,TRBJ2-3,ASSITVGDTQY
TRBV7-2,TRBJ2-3,ASSSYQSTDTQY
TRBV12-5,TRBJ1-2,ASGPPDGYT
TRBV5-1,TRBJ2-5,ASSLDLGLQETQY
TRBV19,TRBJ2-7,ASSKVLQSYEQY
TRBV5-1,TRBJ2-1,ASSPDYRPPSYNEQF
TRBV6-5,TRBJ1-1,ASSYSGGVGAF
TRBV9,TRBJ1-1,ASSGTGDTEAF
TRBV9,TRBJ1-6,ASSVGDLRYNSPLH
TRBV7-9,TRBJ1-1,ASSNGGEAF
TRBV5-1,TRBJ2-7,ASSLGLAGLSYEQY
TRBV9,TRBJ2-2,ASSVAGLAGNTGELF
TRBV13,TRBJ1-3,ASSYISGNTIY
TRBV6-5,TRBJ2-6,ASSYGGSGANVLT
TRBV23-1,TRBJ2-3,ASSQATRDRGFTTDTQY
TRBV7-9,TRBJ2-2,ASSSSQGADGELF
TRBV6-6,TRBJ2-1,ASSLPGPHNEQF
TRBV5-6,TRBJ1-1,ASSLAADTEAF
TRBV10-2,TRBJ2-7,ASSESNEQY
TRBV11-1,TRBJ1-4,ASSLEWGSAEKLF
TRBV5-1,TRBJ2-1,ASSLYPGGPSYNEQF
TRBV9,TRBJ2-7,ASSVGPDSSYEQY
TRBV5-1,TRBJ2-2,ASSLAGDGELF
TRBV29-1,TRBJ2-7,SVIRQGAPSYEQY
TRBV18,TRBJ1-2,ASSLEGRGGGYT
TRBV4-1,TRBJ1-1,ASSQTGTGNTEAF
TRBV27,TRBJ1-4,ASSSRTVEKLF
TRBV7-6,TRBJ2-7,ASSLTGGMDEQY
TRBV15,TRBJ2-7,ATSRTGSYEQY
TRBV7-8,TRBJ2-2,ASSLVPGTGGTGELF
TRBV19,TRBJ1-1,ASMPGGAGDTEAF
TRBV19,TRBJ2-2,ASSIDSLTGELF
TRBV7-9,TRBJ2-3,ASSLYVWELY
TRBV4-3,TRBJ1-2,ASSQDLRSRDSYGYT
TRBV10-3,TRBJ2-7,AISESPPPISSYEQY
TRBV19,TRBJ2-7,ASNMGLADYEQY
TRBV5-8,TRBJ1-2,ASSCTGCYGYT
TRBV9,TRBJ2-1,ASSAGGNEQF
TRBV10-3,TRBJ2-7,AISEDRTGGFHEQY
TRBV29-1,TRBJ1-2,SVEDLHGYT
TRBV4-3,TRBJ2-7,ASSQAGPSSYEQY
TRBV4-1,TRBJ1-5,ASSQTNNQPQH
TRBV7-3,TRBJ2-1,ASSLFGMTYNEQF
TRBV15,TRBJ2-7,ATSPRDSSYEQY
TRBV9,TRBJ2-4,ASSGSGGVHIQY
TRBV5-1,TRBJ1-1,ASSLGLNTEAL
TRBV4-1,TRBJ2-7,ASSPKALQTPYEQY
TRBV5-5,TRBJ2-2,ASSDNTGFPGELF
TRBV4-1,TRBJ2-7,ASSQLIGASYEQY
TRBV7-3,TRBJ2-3,ASSPQGGPSTDTQY
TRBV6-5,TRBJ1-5,ASSSTGAGQPQH
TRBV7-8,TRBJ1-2,ASSSGTTHALFYGYT
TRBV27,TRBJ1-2,ASSLLREGEGIYGYT